This passage covers 27 T cell receptor beta chains from one sample sequenced in a study of blood T cell repertoires in COVID-19. Clones were read by immunoSEQ multiplex PCR, and TCRdb kept only the in-frame ones, dropping some. The sample includes about 270,000 clones, approximately 86% of them seen just once. The sample comprised peripheral blood. The receptors here all came from a man between 40 and 49 years old who had recovered from COVID-19.

The V and J genes are TRBV7-9 and TRBJ2-3; no clear D gene. The V gene's germline CDR1 is SEHNR and CDR2 FQNEAQ (reference sequence). This CDR3 spans 17 amino acids. Deletions cut 0 bases from V and 2 bases from J, with 15 bases between. The CDR3 region is CASSLAKRGGYTDTQYF. In nucleotides, the CDR3 is TGTGCCAGCAGCTTAGCAAAACGTGGCGGATACACAGATACGCAGTATTTT.

The V gene is TRBV12-3 or TRBV12-4, the J gene TRBJ2-7; D is perhaps TRBD2 (6 bases). V lost 2 bases and J 3 bases, leaving 8 bases between the germline ends. CDR3 length: 13 residues. The CDR3 coding sequence is TGTGCCAGCAGTTTAACGGGAGTCTACGAGCAGTACTTC. Encoded protein: CASSLTGVYEQYF.

This clone was counted once. The rearrangement joins TRBV6-2 or TRBV6-3 to TRBJ1-6, with a tentative D call TRBD1 (6 bases). This CDR3 spans 15 amino acids. Germline CDR1 MNHEY, CDR2 SVGEGT. Trimming pared 4 bases from V and 4 bases from J, leaving 11 bases between. The CDR3 DNA sequence: TGTGCCAGCAGTTTTGGCAGGGGTTATAATTCACCCCTCCACTTT. It specifies CASSFGRGYNSPLHF.

The chain has TRBV7-9 and TRBJ1-5; 9 nucleotides line up with TRBD1. This CDR3 has 16 amino acids. The germline CDR1 and CDR2 sequences are SEHNR and FQNEAQ (reference sequence). V lost 5 bases and J lost 5; bases outside the gene matches: 10. The CDR3 nucleotides read TGTGCCAGCAGCGACACCGGGACAGGGCTTTATCAGCCCCAGCATTTT. This gives the protein CASSDTGTGLYQPQHF. The whole variable domain, remainder taken from reference TRBV7-9 and TRBJ1-5, is DTGVSQNPRHKITKRGQNVTFRCDPISEHNRLYWYRQTLGQGPEFLTYFQNEAQLEKSRLLSDRFSAERPKGSFSTLEIQRTEQGDSAMYLCASSDTGTGLYQPQHFGDGTRLSIL.

The chain carries TRBV7-2 and TRBJ2-3; a weak D match, TRBD2 (6 bases). Germline V lookup: CDR1 SGHTA, CDR2 FQGNSA. With 5 bases removed from V and 4 bases from J, the gap between germline ends came to 19 bases. This CDR3 comprises 16 residues. The CDR3 DNA reads TGTGCCAGCAGCCCCCGAGGCGGGGCAATCGCAGATACGCAGTATTTT. It encodes CASSPRGGAIADTQYF.

The chain combines TRBV12-5 with TRBJ2-1; 8 positions agree with TRBD2. The trim removed 0 bases at V and 4 bases at J, leaving 20 bases unmatched. CDR1 is LGHNT, CDR2 FRNRAP, per germline. The CDR3 totals 21 residues. Here the CDR3 reads CASGLVPRWSGGGTSYNEQFF. The CDR3 DNA follows: TGTGCTAGTGGTTTGGTCCCCCGATGGTCAGGCGGGGGGACATCATACAATGAGCAGTTCTTC.

CDR3: CASGLAGLSEQYF. In nucleotides, the CDR3 is TGTGCTAGTGGTTTGGCGGGGTTATCCGAGCAGTACTTC. The rearrangement uses TRBV12-5 and TRBJ2-7; tentative D call: TRBD2 (5 bases). Per the germline V gene, CDR1 is LGHNT and CDR2 is FRNRAP. Deletions cut 1 base from V and 6 bases from J, with 10 bases between. This CDR3 has 13 residues.

V and J are TRBV6-5 and TRBJ1-2; perhaps TRBD1 as D (6 bases). Trimming removed 5 bases at V and 4 bases at J, with 17 bases between. Germline CDR1 is MNHEY and CDR2 is SVGAGI. This CDR3 comprises 15 residues. The CDR3 is CASSPLPTGSYGYTF. The CDR3 DNA is TGTGCCAGCAGTCCGCTCCCAACAGGGTCCTATGGCTACACCTTC.

A single count supports this clone. The chain has TRBV5-4 and TRBJ2-1; 7 bases align to TRBD2. The CDR3 is 19 residues long. Germline V lookup: CDR1 SGHNT, CDR2 YYREEE (reference sequence). J gave up 4 bases and V 6 bases, and 22 bases lay outside the gene matches. The CDR3 is CASKSRIGGRVARYNEQFF. CDR3 nucleotides: TGTGCCAGCAAGTCCCGAATTGGGGGGAGGGTAGCGCGATACAATGAGCAGTTCTTC.

The J gene is TRBJ1-5, the V gene TRBV6-2 or TRBV6-3; 9 nucleotides match TRBD1. In germline, CDR1 is MNHEY, CDR2 SVGEGT. V shed 4 bases and J 1 base; nucleotides not matched to a gene: 5. The CDR3 is made up of 16 amino acids. CDR3 DNA sequence: TGTGCCAGCAGTTCACCGGGACAGGGCAGCAATCAGCCCCAGCATTTT. Translated: CASSSPGQGSNQPQHF.

The chain recombines TRBV24-1 with TRBJ2-1, with a weak D call TRBD2 (6 bases). Per the germline V gene, CDR1 is KGHDR and CDR2 is SFDVKD. Trimming removed 7 bases at V and 0 bases at J, with 12 bases between. CDR3 length: 15 amino acids. CDR3 DNA sequence: TGTGCCACCAGCGAAGCGGGCCCCTCCTACAATGAGCAGTTCTTC. It translates to CATSEAGPSYNEQFF.

The rearrangement uses TRBV7-2 and TRBJ2-5; 9 nucleotides align to TRBD1. Trimming at V came to 2 bases and at J to 4 bases, leaving 5 bases not matched to a gene. The CDR3 sequence is 15 residues long. Germline V lookup: CDR1 SGHTA, CDR2 FQGNSA. The CDR3 is CASSLRTGAPETQYF. The CDR3 DNA reads as TGTGCCAGCAGCTTAAGGACAGGGGCCCCAGAGACCCAGTACTTC.

This sequence joins TRBV21-1 and TRBJ2-7; the table names TRBD2, a call not compared with the DNA. TRBV21-1 represents a pseudogene. CDR3 size: 14 residues. In nucleotides, the CDR3 is TGTGCCAGCAGCATGGGCGGGAGCTCCTACGAGCAGTACTTC. Translation: CASSMGGSSYEQYF.

The chain carries TRBV7-2 and TRBJ1-3; D unresolved. The CDR3 is made up of 16 amino acids. V gave up 1 base and J gave up 3 bases, with 13 bases separating them. The germline V gene encodes CDR1 SGHTA and CDR2 FQGNSA. CDR3: CASSLGSGVLGNTIYF. The CDR3 coding sequence is TGTGCCAGCAGCTTAGGGTCCGGGGTCCTTGGAAACACCATATATTTT.

The chain has TRBV6-6 and TRBJ1-2; maybe TRBD1 (6 bases). The CDR3 runs to 16 residues. V lost 8 bases, J lost 1 base, and 20 bases lay in between. Germline V gene lookup returns CDR1 MNHNY and CDR2 SVGAGI (reference sequence). The DNA of the CDR3 is TGTGCCAGCTCCCCCGGGGGGCAGGCGATTAACTATGGCTACACCTTC. The encoded protein is CASSPGGQAINYGYTF.

The chain links TRBV11-2 to TRBJ2-2, with 8 bases that match TRBD1. This CDR3 region has 16 residues. Losses at the gene ends were 1 base for V and 7 bases for J; bases not matched to a gene: 8. Germline loops: CDR1 SGHAT, CDR2 FQNNGV. Here the CDR3 reads CASSLGRTGFSGELFF. CDR3 nucleotide sequence: TGTGCCAGCAGCTTAGGCCGGACAGGGTTTAGCGGGGAGCTGTTTTTT.

The chain has TRBV2 and TRBJ1-4; 8 bases match TRBD1. The CDR3 runs to 15 residues. J gave up 4 bases and V 8 bases, and 9 bases lay outside the gene matches. CDR1 and CDR2 from the germline V gene are SNHLY and FYNNEI. As DNA, the CDR3 is TGTGCCAGCCGCGGGACAGGCTTTATTAATGAAAAACTGTTTTTT. It translates to CASRGTGFINEKLFF.

This clone was seen a few times. The CDR3 DNA reads TGTGCCAGCAGCCAGACTAGCGGGAAGTCCAATGAGCAGTTCTTC. This codes for CASSQTSGKSNEQFF. This chain uses TRBV5-4 with TRBJ2-1; 11 bases agree with TRBD2. After removal of 4 bases from V and 6 bases from J, the junction contained 6 bases not matched to a gene. The CDR3 has 15 amino acids. Germline CDR1 SGHNT, CDR2 YYREEE (reference sequence).

This chain links TRBV7-9 with TRBJ2-2; 8 bases match TRBD2. The CDR3 totals 15 residues. The germline V gene encodes CDR1 SEHNR and CDR2 FQNEAQ (reference sequence). Losses at the gene ends were 4 bases for V and 2 bases for J; bases not matched to a gene: 3. CDR3 loop: CASSSGTRNTGELFF. DNA of the CDR3: TGTGCCAGCAGCTCCGGGACTAGAAACACCGGGGAGCTGTTTTTT.

This rearrangement joins TRBV2 to TRBJ2-7; D remains unclear. The germline gives CDR1 SNHLY, CDR2 FYNNEI. This CDR3 region has 13 residues. The V end lost 3 bases, the J end lost 2 bases, and 8 bases lay between the germline ends. The CDR3 bases are TGTGCCAGCAGTGATAACCCGGCCTACGAGCAGTACTTC. It encodes CASSDNPAYEQYF.

V is TRBV6-1 and J is TRBJ2-7; TRBD1 is a possible D gene (5 bases). Trimming pared 7 bases from V and 5 bases from J, leaving 15 bases between. This CDR3 is 13 amino acids long. The germline CDR1 and CDR2 sequences are MNHNS and SASEGT. The CDR3 loop reads CASMGQGMNEQYF. The DNA for the CDR3 is TGTGCCAGCATGGGGCAGGGAATGAACGAGCAGTACTTC.

The chain is built from TRBV14 and TRBJ2-7, with 9 bases lining up with TRBD1. Germline V lookup: CDR1 SGHDN, CDR2 FVKESK. V shed 3 bases, J shed 6 bases, and the junction held 9 bases outside the gene matches. This CDR3 comprises 15 residues. In DNA, the CDR3 is TGTGCCAGCAGCCAGCTTGGACAGGGGCTCCCCGAGCAGTACTTC. It encodes CASSQLGQGLPEQYF.

The CDR3: CASSLLAGGPPSYNEQFF. The CDR3 nucleotides read TGTGCCAGCAGCTTACTAGCGGGAGGGCCTCCCTCCTACAATGAGCAGTTCTTC. V gene TRBV7-2 combines with J gene TRBJ2-1, with 12 bases lining up with TRBD2. V was clipped by 2 bases and J by 0 bases; unmatched bases: 5. Looked up from germline, CDR1 is SGHTA and CDR2 is FQGNSA. The CDR3 runs to 18 residues.

V usage is TRBV25-1 and J usage is TRBJ1-2; D gene ambiguous. With 7 bases removed from V and 9 bases from J, the gap between germline ends came to 12 bases. Germline V gene data show CDR1 as MGHDK and CDR2 as SYGVNS. The CDR3 runs to 11 residues. The CDR3 coding sequence is TGTGCCAGCAATTGGGCAGGAAGCTACACCTTC. Its translation is CASNWAGSYTF.

The CDR3 spells CAWGKTGSTEAFF. The CDR3 nucleotides are TGTGCCTGGGGGAAGACAGGGAGCACTGAAGCTTTCTTT. This chain connects TRBV30 to TRBJ1-1, with 7 positions matching TRBD1. Germline assignment: CDR1 GTSNPN and CDR2 SVGIG (reference sequence). The trim removed 5 bases at V and 4 bases at J, leaving 7 bases unmatched. This CDR3 is 13 amino acids long.

V gene TRBV27 combines with J gene TRBJ2-3, with a possible D match to TRBD1 (5 bases). The CDR3 spans 14 residues. CDR1 and CDR2 (germline): MNHEY, SMNVEV (reference sequence). V was pared by 6 bases and J by 1 base, with 11 bases between. The DNA of the CDR3 is TGTGCCAGCAGCCCCAGGGTAGGCACAGATACGCAGTATTTT. This encodes CASSPRVGTDTQYF.

V usage is TRBV7-2 and J usage is TRBJ2-6; D is undetermined. Trimming removed 5 bases from V and 3 bases from J, with 11 bases in between. The length of the CDR3 is 15 residues. CDR1 and CDR2 (germline): SGHTA, FQGNSA. The CDR3 sequence: CASSASSNGANVLTF. CDR3 bases: TGTGCCAGCAGCGCCTCTAGTAATGGGGCCAACGTCCTGACTTTC.